Below, 20 T cell receptor beta chains from the same sample are listed, as sequenced in a study of blood T cell repertoires in COVID-19. Profiled with immunoSEQ multiplex PCR; TCRdb holds only in-frame clones, not every one. The data hold about 260,000 clones, with over 70% observed a single time. The sequenced sample was PBMCs or T cells enriched from blood (not recorded which). The receptor set was obtained from a woman aged 40 to 49 who had been exposed to COVID-19.

The CDR3 nucleotides read TGTGCCAGCAGCGATACCAGGGGGGCCAAAAACACCATATATTTT. This gives the protein CASSDTRGAKNTIYF. The J gene is TRBJ1-3, the V gene TRBV9, with 7 bases aligning to TRBD1. Germline V lookup: CDR1 SGDLS, CDR2 YYNGEE. With V trimmed by 3 bases and J by 6 bases, 9 bases remained unmatched. CDR3 size: 15 residues.

CDR3 nucleotide sequence: TGTGCCAGCAGTAACCCTTGGGACTATGAGCAGTTCTTC. Protein product: CASSNPWDYEQFF. This rearrangement joins TRBV12-3 or TRBV12-4 to TRBJ2-1, with D possibly matching TRBD2 (6 bases). This CDR3 contains 13 residues. V shed 5 bases and J shed 8 bases, with 13 bases lying between them.

The chain recombines TRBV7-9 with TRBJ1-6; no reliable D call. The CDR3 totals 13 residues. Trimming cost V 1 base and J 12 bases, with 10 bases left between them. CDR1 and CDR2 (germline): SEHNR, FQNEAQ (reference sequence). CDR3 DNA sequence: TGTGCCAGCAGCTTAGTTCCTTTAGAACCCCTCCACTTT. This translates into CASSLVPLEPLHF.

The chain joins TRBV7-3 to TRBJ1-1; D might be TRBD1 (6 bases). Trimming took 3 bases from V and 4 from J, leaving 9 bases between them. Germline assignment: CDR1 SGHTA and CDR2 FQGTGA. The CDR3 is made up of 13 amino acids. CDR3 coding DNA: TGTGCCAGCAGCTTGGGAGGGGGCACTGAAGCTTTCTTT. Protein product: CASSLGGGTEAFF.

In the case of this clone: A read error may account for a junction end that differs from germline. V gene TRBV5-1 combines with J gene TRBJ1-2, with D perhaps TRBD1 (6 bases). The germline CDR1 and CDR2 sequences are SGHRS and YFSETQ. This CDR3 region has 13 residues. CDR3 DNA: TGTGCCAGCAGCTCGGACAGCAGTTATGGCTACACCTTC. Amino acids: CASSSDSSYGYTF. Looking up the rest from reference TRBV5-1 and TRBJ1-2 gives the full variable domain: KAGVTQTPRYLIKTRGQQVTLSCSPISGHRSVSWYQQTPGQGLQFLFEYFSETQRNKGNFPGRFSGRQFSNSRSEMNVSTLELGDSALYLCASSSDSSYGYTFGSGTRLTVV.

The chain is built from TRBV9 and TRBJ1-2, with D perhaps TRBD1 (5 bases). V lost 0 bases and J 7 bases, leaving 16 bases between the germline ends. CDR1 and CDR2 from the germline V gene are SGDLS and YYNGEE. This CDR3 is 15 amino acids long. The CDR3 here is CASSVDLRGDSGYTF. The CDR3 DNA sequence: TGTGCCAGCAGCGTAGATCTGCGGGGGGACTCTGGCTACACCTTC.

V usage is TRBV11-2 and J usage is TRBJ1-2; 9 positions agree with TRBD1. CDR3 length: 14 residues. Germline V CDR1 and CDR2: SGHAT, FQNNGV. The V segment lost 7 bases and the J segment 6 bases; nucleotides outside the gene matches: 9. The DNA for the CDR3 is TGTGCCAGCACCCGGACAGGGGTGAAGGATGGCTACACCTTC. Encoded protein: CASTRTGVKDGYTF. The full variable domain, rest sourced from reference TRBV11-2 and TRBJ1-2, is EAGVAQSPRYKIIEKRQSVAFWCNPISGHATLYWYQQILGQGPKLLIQFQNNGVVDDSQLPKDRFSAERLKGVDSTLKIQPAKLEDSAVYLCASTRTGVKDGYTFGSGTRLTVV.

J is TRBJ2-7 and V is TRBV29-1; perhaps TRBD2 as D (5 bases). V dropped 6 bases and J dropped 4 bases, with 16 bases sitting between them. The CDR3 contains 13 residues. The germline V gene has CDR1 SQVTM and CDR2 ANQGSEA. The CDR3 reads CSVRHGGLYEQYF. CDR3 coding DNA: TGCAGCGTACGACACGGAGGCCTTTACGAGCAGTACTTC.

The J gene is TRBJ1-5, the V gene TRBV4-1, with TRBD1 matching over 7 bases. Germline CDR1 and CDR2: MGHRA and YSYEKL. V lost 0 bases and J lost 5; bases outside the gene matches: 16. This CDR3 has 19 residues. The CDR3 here is CASSQDRWQGEGFYQPQHF. DNA for the CDR3: TGCGCCAGCAGCCAAGATAGGTGGCAGGGGGAAGGATTTTATCAGCCCCAGCATTTT.

V is TRBV6-5 and J is TRBJ2-2, with TRBD2 as a possible D gene (5 bases). The CDR3 contains 14 residues. Between the trimmed V and J ends, which lost 7 bases and 6 bases, there was a span of 15 bases. Germline V lookup: CDR1 MNHEY, CDR2 SVGAGI. CDR3 amino acids: CASTYSPGSGELFF. The CDR3 DNA is TGTGCCAGCACCTACTCCCCGGGGTCCGGGGAGCTGTTTTTT.

The chain links TRBV7-9 to TRBJ1-2; no reliable D call. CDR1 is SEHNR, CDR2 FQNEAQ, per germline (reference sequence). V was clipped by 4 bases and J by 4 bases, with 13 bases between them. The CDR3 extends over 14 amino acids. The CDR3 region is CASSSGAVGYGYTF. The CDR3 DNA is TGTGCCAGCAGCTCAGGCGCTGTAGGCTATGGCTACACCTTC.

The chain joins TRBV6-5 to TRBJ2-3, with a tentative D call TRBD2 (6 bases). The ends were cut back, 6 bases at V and 1 base at J, with 8 bases in the middle. Germline CDR1 and CDR2: MNHEY and SVGAGI. The CDR3 consists of 13 residues. The CDR3 DNA reads as TGTGCCAGCAGAACGGGGGGCACAGATACGCAGTATTTT. The encoded protein is CASRTGGTDTQYF.

The V and J genes are TRBV27 and TRBJ1-5; D possibly corresponds to TRBD1 (6 bases). Germline CDR1 is MNHEY and CDR2 is SMNVEV (reference sequence). V lost 6 bases, J lost 4 bases, and 10 bases lay in between. This CDR3 has 13 residues. CDR3 in DNA: TGTGCCAGCAGGAGACAGGCGAATCAGCCCCAGCATTTT. Residues: CASRRQANQPQHF.

The rearrangement joins TRBV10-3 to TRBJ2-2; weak D call: TRBD1 (7 bases). V shed 6 bases and J shed 4 bases, with 18 bases lying between them. This CDR3 region has 16 residues. Germline V lookup: CDR1 ENHRY, CDR2 SYGVKD. This CDR3 reads CAIRGDRVEGTGELFF. The CDR3, as DNA: TGTGCCATCAGGGGAGACAGGGTGGAGGGCACCGGGGAGCTGTTTTTT.

This sequence joins TRBV5-8 and TRBJ1-1; tentatively, D is TRBD1 (5 bases). V lost 4 bases to trimming and J lost 4 bases, with 14 bases between them. CDR1 SGHTS and CDR2 YDEGEE come from the germline V gene. The CDR3 sequence is 14 residues long. Written as DNA, the CDR3 is TGTGCCAGCAGCCTACTAGCCAGGGTCACTGAAGCTTTCTTT. Translated, it gives CASSLLARVTEAFF. Combining the CDR3 with reference TRBV5-8 and TRBJ1-1 gives the whole variable domain EAGVTQSPTHLIKTRGQQATLRCSPISGHTSVYWYQQALGLGLQFLLWYDEGEERNRGNFPPRFSGRQFPNYSSELNVNALELEDSALYLCASSLLARVTEAFFGQGTRLTVV.

The chain carries TRBV7-3 and TRBJ1-1; D is perhaps TRBD1 (6 bases). Germline loops: CDR1 SGHTA, CDR2 FQGTGA. CDR3 length: 16 residues. V lost 9 bases to trimming and J lost 0 bases, with 20 bases between them. The DNA for the CDR3 is TGTGCCAGTAGCGACCCGCCAGGGGAGATGAACACTGAAGCTTTCTTT. Translation: CASSDPPGEMNTEAFF.

In this sample, this clone turned up a few times. The CDR3 DNA is TGTGCCTGGAAGCGGGGGGACCGTGGCTACACCTTC. Its protein product is CAWKRGDRGYTF. This chain uses TRBV30 with TRBJ1-2; tentatively, D is TRBD1 (5 bases). Trimming stripped 4 bases from V and 7 bases from J, with 13 bases between. The CDR3 is 12 residues long. CDR1 and CDR2 from the germline V gene are GTSNPN and SVGIG (reference sequence).

In its sample, this clone was seen a few times. The rearrangement uses TRBV9 and TRBJ1-5; 9 bases are a match to TRBD1. The J segment lost 10 bases and the V segment lost 1 base, leaving 9 bases of the junction unmatched. This CDR3 spans 15 amino acids. Germline lookup yields CDR1 SGDLS and CDR2 YYNGEE. Here the CDR3 reads CASSVWGDRAEPQHF. The CDR3 nucleotides are TGTGCCAGCAGCGTATGGGGGGACAGGGCAGAACCCCAGCATTTT.

This clone is a singleton in its sample. This chain links TRBV7-8 with TRBJ1-6; D is possibly TRBD1 (5 bases). Trimming left V 8 bases short and J 10 bases short, with 12 bases between. The CDR3 is 12 amino acids. Germline-derived CDR1 and CDR2 are SGHVS and FQNEAQ. The CDR3: CASEDSGSPLHF. CDR3 in DNA: TGTGCCAGCGAAGACAGCGGGTCACCCCTCCACTTT.

This chain uses TRBV6-2 or TRBV6-3 with TRBJ2-1, with a possible D match to TRBD1 (5 bases). V was pared by 4 bases and J by 7 bases, with 20 bases between. The CDR3 has 16 residues. The germline V gene encodes CDR1 MNHEY and CDR2 SVGEGT. The CDR3 nucleotides read TGTGCCAGCAGTTCCCCAGTAGGGGCAGCTTGGAATGAGCAGTTCTTC. Protein sequence: CASSSPVGAAWNEQFF.